This entry features one T cell receptor beta chain sequence. This record comes from a study of blood T cell repertoires in COVID-19. Study details: Samples representing acute and convalescent COVID-19 were sourced from the United States, Italy and Spain. PBMCs, B-cell-depleted T cells, or T cells provided the cDNA or gDNA that made up the material.

Authors' methods: Amplification from reference gene primers served as the basis for estimated nucleated cell counts. Sequencing was performed with immunoSEQ multiplex PCR; in TCRdb, only in-frame clones are kept and a portion is missing. V, J and clone size are those of that table, while D and trimming were read from the DNA. The sample includes more than 85,000 clones, roughly 80% of them seen just once. Germline CDR1 SGHRS, CDR2 YFSETQ. This CDR3 spans 16 amino acids. Trimming pared 0 bases from V and 4 bases from J, leaving 15 bases between. The chain recombines TRBV5-1 with TRBJ2-3, with TRBD1 as a possible D gene (6 bases). The sequencing sample was made of peripheral blood. This TCR derives from a woman of 80 years or more with acute or convalescent COVID-19. Written as DNA, the CDR3 is TGCGCCAGCAGCTTGGAACCCTTAGGGGGATCAGATACGCAGTATTTT. This sequence encodes CASSLEPLGGSDTQYF.